Listed here is a single T cell receptor (beta chain). Its recognized antigen is unknown. The input lacks base qualities; no much larger clone sits a single base away. This sample is part of a study of blood T cell repertoires in COVID-19 (dated by TCRdb to about 2020). For the wider study: Collaborator samples came from the United States, Italy and Spain and covered acute and convalescent phases of COVID-19. The material from the prospective study consisted of cDNA or gDNA derived from T cells, B-cell-depleted T cells, or PBMCs. The dataset comprised deeply sampled blood TCRbeta repertoires from subjects exposed to, actively infected with, or recovered from COVID-19. The repertoires were made available in a free public database intended to serve as a resource for research on the immune response to SARS-CoV-2. The samples were drawn from two sources: the first 160 participants of the ongoing ImmuneRACE study, and 1,000 to 1,500 subjects contributed by 6 global collaborators. Sample metadata almost always included a de-identified subject ID, COVID-19 status, age in years and sex. Where available, HLA class I and class II types were taken from metadata supplied by the sample provider and were not determined by assay-based typing.

TCRbeta CDR3 regions were amplified from genomic DNA using the immunoSEQ Assay, a bias-controlled multiplex PCR. The source study handled its data this way. Nucleated cell counts per sample were estimated from amplification of reference gene primers within the assay. To quantify the absolute abundance of each unique TCRbeta CDR3 rearrangement, sequence reads were collapsed and filtered. For each sample, productive Simpson clonality was calculated by taking the square root of Simpson's diversity index across productive rearrangements. This is the immuneACCESS table as TCRdb keeps it, with only in-frame sequences that have V and J called. A part of the clones is gone; compared with another copy, unresolved V genes explain less than half, and the rest is unexplained. That table supplies the V and J calls and clone size; D and trimming were determined from the DNA. The sample table shows 70,000 to 95,000 clones, and roughly 86% are seen once. 21% of the sample lies in the top ten.

The V end loses 7 bases and the J end loses 6 bases, and a stretch of 24 bases separates them. As encoded in the germline V gene (reference sequence), CDR1 is LNHDA while CDR2 is SQIVND. The CDR3 measures 16 amino acids from cysteine to phenylalanine. Only the CDR3 part of the read is kept: 48 bases, read in frame from the first base. Whole blood was collected in K2EDTA tubes by collaborating institutions according to the institutions' own protocols. For TCRbeta analysis, collaborator samples were shipped as frozen whole blood, as isolated PBMCs, or as DNA extracted from either sample type. Overall study outcomes, separate from this receptor: How much clinical and demographic metadata was included differed by source and by participant, and the metadata was provided uncurated.

The sequence links TRBV19 to TRBJ1-1; the D gene is not confidently resolved. The source is a human donor in a cohort sampled during active COVID-19. The sequenced sample was peripheral blood. Read as DNA, the sequence is TGTGCCAGTAAGGTGGGTGGCCTGGAGAAAGTCCCTGAAGCTTTCTTT. Translation gives CASKVGGLEKVPEAFF.